This T cell receptor beta chain was sequenced for a study of cytomegalovirus exposure and HLA in healthy donors. On this clone itself: The antigen is not known.

Findings and limits, study-wide: The CMV antigen specificity of a few CMV-associated chains was confirmed through in vitro analysis. As was reported, the classifier diagnosed cytomegalovirus status with high specificity and sensitivity. The study listed 164 cytomegalovirus-associated TCR beta chains.

Method: immunoSEQ multiplex PCR; TCRdb's copy keeps in-frame clones and lacks some. Here the sample spans 150,000 or so clones, roughly 84% being singletons. It was the roughly 110-subject validation cohort, separate from the 666-subject first cohort, to which the donors belonged. Germline values: CDR1 SNHLY, CDR2 FYNNEI. Deletions cut 3 bases from V and 2 bases from J, with 16 bases between. The CDR3 is 16 amino acids. V gene TRBV2 combines with J gene TRBJ1-2; D is unclear. Sequencing input: PBMCs. The clonotype was recovered from a human donor in good health. DNA for the CDR3: TGTGCCAGCAGTGATCCTATCCGGGGTAGAAACTATGGCTACACCTTC. Protein sequence: CASSDPIRGRNYGYTF.